A selection of T cell receptor beta chains follows, all from one sample in a study of blood T cell repertoires in COVID-19. Assay used: immunoSEQ multiplex PCR; TCRdb lists only in-frame clones, some missing. The table records some 60,000 clones, approximately 90% of them present only once. The material sequenced was peripheral blood. These receptors all stem from a man in his forties with acute or convalescent COVID-19. Both conserved end residues are part of each CDR3. Fields, in order: V gene, clone size, D gene, J gene, CDR3 DNA, CDR3 protein. D genes are given only for firm matches. For some rows the clone size is stated as once, few or many, or as a class when expanded; others skip it.

V gene: TRBV10-1; clone size: .; D gene: TRBD2; J gene: TRBJ2-2; CDR3 DNA: TGCGCCAGCAGCGCCTATAGCGGGAGCGGGACCGGGGAGCTGTTTTTT; CDR3 protein: CASSAYSGSGTGELFF
V gene: TRBV25-1; clone size: .; D gene: TRBD1; J gene: TRBJ2-1; CDR3 DNA: TGTGCCAGCAGTGGGGGGACAGGGGGCAACAATGAGCAGTTCTTC; CDR3 protein: CASSGGTGGNNEQFF
V gene: TRBV5-8; clone size: .; D gene: .; J gene: TRBJ2-1; CDR3 DNA: TGTGCCAGCAGCTTTGGATACAGCTCCTACAATGAGCAGTTCTTC; CDR3 protein: CASSFGYSSYNEQFF
V gene: TRBV7-2; clone size: .; D gene: TRBD2; J gene: TRBJ2-2; CDR3 DNA: TGTGCCAGCCCCCGTGCGGGAGGGCCTCGAACCGGGGAGCTGTTTTTT; CDR3 protein: CASPRAGGPRTGELFF
V gene: TRBV4-2; clone size: .; D gene: TRBD1; J gene: TRBJ1-2; CDR3 DNA: TGTGCCAGCAGCCAGGCCGATCGGGACAGGTGGGATGGCTACACCTTC; CDR3 protein: CASSQADRDRWDGYTF
V gene: TRBV29-1; clone size: .; D gene: .; J gene: TRBJ2-3; CDR3 DNA: TGCAGCGTGACACGCACAGATACGCAGTATTTT; CDR3 protein: CSVTRTDTQYF
V gene: TRBV4-3; clone size: .; D gene: .; J gene: TRBJ2-2; CDR3 DNA: TGCGCCAGCAGCCAAGAAACGCAGGGTACCGGGGAGCTGTTTTTT; CDR3 protein: CASSQETQGTGELFF
V gene: TRBV28; clone size: .; D gene: .; J gene: TRBJ1-1; CDR3 DNA: TGTGCCAGCAATACTCCAGGGGTCCAGGGTCGGGGTGAAGCTTTCTTT; CDR3 protein: CASNTPGVQGRGEAFF
V gene: TRBV10-3; clone size: .; D gene: TRBD2; J gene: TRBJ2-2; CDR3 DNA: TGTGCCATCAAGGCCGGGCCGGGAGGTACCGGGGAGCTGTTTTTT; CDR3 protein: CAIKAGPGGTGELFF
V gene: TRBV7-2; clone size: .; D gene: TRBD1; J gene: TRBJ1-2; CDR3 DNA: TGTGCCAGCAGCTCCGGGACAGGGTTTCGGGGCTATGGCTACACCTTC; CDR3 protein: CASSSGTGFRGYGYTF
V gene: TRBV2; clone size: .; D gene: TRBD1; J gene: TRBJ2-5; CDR3 DNA: TGTGCCAGACGGACAGGGGTAAGGGAGACCCAGTACTTC; CDR3 protein: CARRTGVRETQYF
V gene: TRBV19; clone size: .; D gene: TRBD1; J gene: TRBJ1-1; CDR3 DNA: TGTGCCAGTAGAACGACAGGGGGGGACACTGAAGCTTTCTTT; CDR3 protein: CASRTTGGDTEAFF
V gene: TRBV3-1/TRBV3-2; clone size: .; D gene: TRBD1; J gene: TRBJ1-4; CDR3 DNA: TGTGCCAGCAGCCCTACAGGGGGATCTAATGAAAAACTGTTTTTT; CDR3 protein: CASSPTGGSNEKLFF
V gene: TRBV30; clone size: .; D gene: .; J gene: TRBJ2-6; CDR3 DNA: TGTGCCTGGCAAACTTACTCTGGGGCCAACGTCCTGACTTTC; CDR3 protein: CAWQTYSGANVLTF
V gene: TRBV24-1; clone size: .; D gene: .; J gene: TRBJ2-1; CDR3 DNA: TGTGCCACCAGTCGGGCAGGGGCCGAGAATGAGCAGTTCTTC; CDR3 protein: CATSRAGAENEQFF
V gene: TRBV30; clone size: once; D gene: TRBD2; J gene: TRBJ2-7; CDR3 DNA: TGTGCCTGGGCCGGGGCGGGAGGCGAGCAGTACTTC; CDR3 protein: CAWAGAGGEQYF
V gene: TRBV20-1; clone size: .; D gene: TRBD1; J gene: TRBJ2-7; CDR3 DNA: TGCAGAGGGACAGAACTCTACGAGCAGTACTTC; CDR3 protein: CRGTELYEQYF
V gene: TRBV19; clone size: .; D gene: TRBD1; J gene: TRBJ2-1; CDR3 DNA: TGTGCCAGTAATACCTTTTGGAAACAGGGGGGCAATGAGCAGTTCTTC; CDR3 protein: CASNTFWKQGGNEQFF
V gene: TRBV11-1; clone size: few; D gene: .; J gene: TRBJ2-7; CDR3 DNA: TGTGCCAGCAGCTTAGGGGTCGGGGGCTACGAGCAGTACTTC; CDR3 protein: CASSLGVGGYEQYF
V gene: TRBV5-4; clone size: once; D gene: TRBD1; J gene: TRBJ1-2; CDR3 DNA: TGTGCCAGCAGCCCCAGGACAGGGTCCTCCGGGGTTGGCTACACCTTC; CDR3 protein: CASSPRTGSSGVGYTF
V gene: TRBV30; clone size: .; D gene: .; J gene: TRBJ2-7; CDR3 DNA: TGTGCCTGGAGTGTACAGAATTACGAGCAGTACTTC; CDR3 protein: CAWSVQNYEQYF
V gene: TRBV15; clone size: .; D gene: TRBD1; J gene: TRBJ1-6; CDR3 DNA: TGTGCCACCAGCAGACTAACCGGGACAGGGGGATCACCCCTCCACTTT; CDR3 protein: CATSRLTGTGGSPLHF
V gene: TRBV6-2/TRBV6-3; clone size: .; D gene: TRBD2; J gene: TRBJ2-7; CDR3 DNA: TGTGCCAGCAGTCCCGGGACTAGCGGGCCTGGATTCTACGAGCAGTACTTC; CDR3 protein: CASSPGTSGPGFYEQYF
V gene: TRBV6-5; clone size: .; D gene: .; J gene: TRBJ1-5; CDR3 DNA: TGTGCCAGCAAGGCAGGCGACCAGCCCCAGCATTTT; CDR3 protein: CASKAGDQPQHF
V gene: TRBV7-2; clone size: few; D gene: .; J gene: TRBJ1-2; CDR3 DNA: TGTGCCAGCAGCCCCTCCTCCGGGACAAACTATGGCTACACCTTC; CDR3 protein: CASSPSSGTNYGYTF
V gene: TRBV6-5; clone size: .; D gene: .; J gene: TRBJ1-3; CDR3 DNA: TGTGCCAGCAGCTCTGACAGCACCTCTGGAAACACCATATATTTT; CDR3 protein: CASSSDSTSGNTIYF
V gene: TRBV11-2; clone size: .; D gene: .; J gene: TRBJ2-7; CDR3 DNA: TGTGCCAGCAGCCTAGACATCTCCTACGAGCAGTACTTC; CDR3 protein: CASSLDISYEQYF
V gene: TRBV24-1; clone size: .; D gene: .; J gene: TRBJ2-1; CDR3 DNA: TGTGCCACCAGCCCTCCCCGGACAGTCTCCTACAATGAGCAGTTCTTC; CDR3 protein: CATSPPRTVSYNEQFF
V gene: TRBV5-1; clone size: .; D gene: TRBD1; J gene: TRBJ1-2; CDR3 DNA: TGCGCCAGCAGCACAAGCGGGACAGGGGGCGGCTACACCTTC; CDR3 protein: CASSTSGTGGGYTF
V gene: TRBV7-9; clone size: .; D gene: TRBD2; J gene: TRBJ2-1; CDR3 DNA: TGTGCCAGCAGCGCCATAGCGGGAGTGGCCTACAATGAGCAGTTCTTC; CDR3 protein: CASSAIAGVAYNEQFF
V gene: TRBV19; clone size: .; D gene: TRBD1; J gene: TRBJ2-1; CDR3 DNA: TGTGCCAGTAGTAGCTCAGGGGGCCCCTCCTACAATGAGCAGTTCTTC; CDR3 protein: CASSSSGGPSYNEQFF
V gene: TRBV19; clone size: .; D gene: TRBD2; J gene: TRBJ2-2; CDR3 DNA: TGTGCCAGCCGGTCCGGGACTAGCGACGCGAACACCGGGGAGCTGTTTTTT; CDR3 protein: CASRSGTSDANTGELFF
V gene: TRBV27; clone size: .; D gene: TRBD2; J gene: TRBJ2-7; CDR3 DNA: TGTGCCAGCAGTCCCCGGACTAGCGGGAGTGACGAGCAGTACTTC; CDR3 protein: CASSPRTSGSDEQYF
V gene: TRBV27; clone size: .; D gene: TRBD2; J gene: TRBJ2-1; CDR3 DNA: TGTGCCAGCAGTACCACTAGCGGGAGGGGGGATGAGCAGTTCTTC; CDR3 protein: CASSTTSGRGDEQFF
V gene: TRBV10-3; clone size: .; D gene: TRBD2; J gene: TRBJ2-3; CDR3 DNA: TGTGCCATCAGTGGGGGGGGGAGCGCAGATACGCAGTATTTT; CDR3 protein: CAISGGGSADTQYF
V gene: TRBV7-7; clone size: .; D gene: TRBD2; J gene: TRBJ2-5; CDR3 DNA: TGTGCTAGCAGCTTAGCTAGCGGGAGCCCGTGGACCCAGTACTTC; CDR3 protein: CASSLASGSPWTQYF
V gene: TRBV6-2/TRBV6-3; clone size: .; D gene: TRBD2; J gene: TRBJ2-1; CDR3 DNA: TGTGCCAGCAGTAAACTAGCGGGATTCTACAATGAGCAGTTCTTC; CDR3 protein: CASSKLAGFYNEQFF
V gene: TRBV9; clone size: few; D gene: TRBD2; J gene: TRBJ2-2; CDR3 DNA: TGTGCCAGCAGCGCCGGGGGGTTCGGGGAGCTGTTTTTT; CDR3 protein: CASSAGGFGELFF
V gene: TRBV7-9; clone size: .; D gene: .; J gene: TRBJ2-3; CDR3 DNA: TGTGCCAGCAGCTTAGCGCGGTCCTCTAGCACAGATACGCAGTATTTT; CDR3 protein: CASSLARSSSTDTQYF
V gene: TRBV29-1; clone size: once; D gene: TRBD2; J gene: TRBJ2-5; CDR3 DNA: TGCAGCGCACCGGGGACTAGCGTCTACCAAGAGACCCAGTACTTC; CDR3 protein: CSAPGTSVYQETQYF
V gene: TRBV5-1; clone size: .; D gene: TRBD1; J gene: TRBJ2-7; CDR3 DNA: TGCGCCAGCAGCTTGAGTGGACAGGGGGCCTACGAGCAGTACTTC; CDR3 protein: CASSLSGQGAYEQYF
V gene: TRBV5-1; clone size: .; D gene: TRBD1; J gene: TRBJ2-7; CDR3 DNA: TGCGCCAGCAGTAGGGGACAGGGGTTTTCGTACGAGCAGTACTTC; CDR3 protein: CASSRGQGFSYEQYF
V gene: TRBV10-1; clone size: .; D gene: TRBD1; J gene: TRBJ2-1; CDR3 DNA: TGCGCCAGCAGTGAGAGGACAGGGCTAAACAATGAGCAGTTCTTC; CDR3 protein: CASSERTGLNNEQFF
V gene: TRBV30; clone size: .; D gene: TRBD1; J gene: TRBJ2-2; CDR3 DNA: TGTGCCTGGAAAGGGGACAGGGGAACGCTAGCGGTAAACCAACGGGACACCGGGGAGCTGTTTTTT; CDR3 protein: CAWKGDRGTLAVNQRDTGELFF
V gene: TRBV7-8; clone size: .; D gene: .; J gene: TRBJ2-5; CDR3 DNA: TGTGCCAGCAGCTTAGAGAGGGGGAGCCGGGAGACCCAGTACTTC; CDR3 protein: CASSLERGSRETQYF
V gene: TRBV3-1/TRBV3-2; clone size: .; D gene: .; J gene: TRBJ1-5; CDR3 DNA: TGTGCCAGCAGCCAAGGTACAGGCGGCAATCAGCCCCAGCATTTT; CDR3 protein: CASSQGTGGNQPQHF
V gene: TRBV19; clone size: .; D gene: TRBD1; J gene: TRBJ1-5; CDR3 DNA: TGTGCCAGTAGCAACCGGGACAGACATAGCAATCAGCCCCAGCATTTT; CDR3 protein: CASSNRDRHSNQPQHF
V gene: TRBV7-8; clone size: .; D gene: .; J gene: TRBJ2-1; CDR3 DNA: TGTGCCAGCAGCACAAGGAGCGACGTAGGTTCAGAGCAGTTCTTC; CDR3 protein: CASSTRSDVGSEQFF
V gene: TRBV5-1; clone size: .; D gene: .; J gene: TRBJ2-3; CDR3 DNA: TGCGCCAGCAGCCCCACGACTTCGACAGATACGCAGTATTTT; CDR3 protein: CASSPTTSTDTQYF
V gene: TRBV29-1; clone size: once; D gene: .; J gene: TRBJ1-1; CDR3 DNA: TGCAGCGCTGGGCATACGAACACTGAAGCTTTCTTT; CDR3 protein: CSAGHTNTEAFF
V gene: TRBV19; clone size: .; D gene: TRBD1; J gene: TRBJ1-1; CDR3 DNA: TGTGCCAGTAGACCAGCGGGACAGGGTCTCGCGATCTCTGAAGCTTTCTTT; CDR3 protein: CASRPAGQGLAISEAFF
V gene: TRBV9; clone size: once; D gene: .; J gene: TRBJ2-7; CDR3 DNA: TGTGCCAGCAGCGTTACAGGGACCGTGTACGAGCAGTACTTC; CDR3 protein: CASSVTGTVYEQYF
V gene: TRBV4-1; clone size: .; D gene: TRBD2; J gene: TRBJ2-4; CDR3 DNA: TGCGCCAGCAGCCATTTAGCGGGCGCTCCAGCCAAAAACATTCAGTACTTC; CDR3 protein: CASSHLAGAPAKNIQYF
V gene: TRBV7-2; clone size: .; D gene: .; J gene: TRBJ2-2; CDR3 DNA: TGTGCCAGCAGCTCCACGGGAGAGGAGCTGTTTTTT; CDR3 protein: CASSSTGEELFF
V gene: TRBV11-2; clone size: once; D gene: TRBD2; J gene: TRBJ2-1; CDR3 DNA: TGTGCCAGCAGCGAAACTAGCGGGAGGCCCTACTCCTACAATGAGCAGTTCTTC; CDR3 protein: CASSETSGRPYSYNEQFF